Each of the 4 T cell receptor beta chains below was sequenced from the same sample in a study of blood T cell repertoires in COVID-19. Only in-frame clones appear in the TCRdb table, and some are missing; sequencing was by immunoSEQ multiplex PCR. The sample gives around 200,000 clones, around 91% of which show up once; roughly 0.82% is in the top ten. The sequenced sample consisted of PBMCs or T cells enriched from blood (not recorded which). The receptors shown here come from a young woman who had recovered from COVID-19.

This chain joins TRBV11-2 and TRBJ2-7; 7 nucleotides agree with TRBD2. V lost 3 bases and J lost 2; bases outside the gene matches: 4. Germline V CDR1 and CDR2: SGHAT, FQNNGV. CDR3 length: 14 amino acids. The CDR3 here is CASSFGAGPYEQYF. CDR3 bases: TGTGCCAGCAGCTTCGGAGCGGGACCCTACGAGCAGTACTTC.

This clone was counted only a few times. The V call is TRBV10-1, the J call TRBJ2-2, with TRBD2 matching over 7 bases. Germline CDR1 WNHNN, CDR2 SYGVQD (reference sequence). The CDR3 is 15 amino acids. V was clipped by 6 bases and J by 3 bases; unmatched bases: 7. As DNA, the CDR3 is TGCGCCAGCAGCGAGGGGAGCGGGGACACCGGGGAGCTGTTTTTT. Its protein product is CASSEGSGDTGELFF.

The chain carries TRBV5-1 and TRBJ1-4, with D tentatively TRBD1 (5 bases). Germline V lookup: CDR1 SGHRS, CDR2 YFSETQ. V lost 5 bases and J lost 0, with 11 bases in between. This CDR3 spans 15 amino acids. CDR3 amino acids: CASSSRAATNEKLFF. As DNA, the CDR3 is TGCGCCAGCAGTTCCAGGGCTGCAACTAATGAAAAACTGTTTTTT.

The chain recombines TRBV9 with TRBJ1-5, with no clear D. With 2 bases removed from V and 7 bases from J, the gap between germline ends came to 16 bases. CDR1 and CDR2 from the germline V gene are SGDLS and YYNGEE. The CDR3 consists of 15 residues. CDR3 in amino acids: CASSVLPGSGQPQHF. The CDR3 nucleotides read TGTGCCAGCAGCGTCCTCCCGGGAAGTGGACAGCCCCAGCATTTT.